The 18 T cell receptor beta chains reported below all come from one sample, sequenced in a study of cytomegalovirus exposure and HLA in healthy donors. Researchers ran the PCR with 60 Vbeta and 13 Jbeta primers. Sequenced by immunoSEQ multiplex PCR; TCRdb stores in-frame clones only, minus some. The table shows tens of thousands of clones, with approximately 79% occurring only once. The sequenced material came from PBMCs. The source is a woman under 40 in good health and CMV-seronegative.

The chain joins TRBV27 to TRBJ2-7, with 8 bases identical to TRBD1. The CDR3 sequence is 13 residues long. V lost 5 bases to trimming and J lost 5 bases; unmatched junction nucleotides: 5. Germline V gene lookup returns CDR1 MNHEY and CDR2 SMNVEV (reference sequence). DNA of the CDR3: TGTGCCAGCAGTAGACAGGGGTCCGACGAGCAGTACGTC. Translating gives CASSRQGSDEQYV.

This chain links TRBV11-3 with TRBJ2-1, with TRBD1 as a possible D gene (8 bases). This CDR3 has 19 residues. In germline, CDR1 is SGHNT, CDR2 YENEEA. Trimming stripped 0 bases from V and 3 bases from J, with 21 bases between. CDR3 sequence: CASSLDARGPSGYYNEQFF. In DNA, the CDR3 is TGTGCCAGCAGCTTAGACGCCAGGGGGCCTAGCGGATACTACAATGAGCAGTTCTTC. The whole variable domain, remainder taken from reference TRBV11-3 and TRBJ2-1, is EAGVVQSPRYKIIEKKQPVAFWCNPISGHNTLYWYLQNLGQGPELLIRYENEEAVDDSQLPKDRFSAERLKGVDSTLKIQPAELGDSAVYLCASSLDARGPSGYYNEQFFGPGTRLTVL.

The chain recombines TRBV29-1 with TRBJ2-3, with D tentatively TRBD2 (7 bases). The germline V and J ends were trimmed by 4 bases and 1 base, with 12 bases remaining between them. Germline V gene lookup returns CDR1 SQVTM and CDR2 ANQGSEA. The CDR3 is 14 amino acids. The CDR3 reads CSVARGAGTDTQYF. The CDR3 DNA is TGCAGCGTTGCACGGGGGGCAGGCACAGATACGCAGTATTTT.

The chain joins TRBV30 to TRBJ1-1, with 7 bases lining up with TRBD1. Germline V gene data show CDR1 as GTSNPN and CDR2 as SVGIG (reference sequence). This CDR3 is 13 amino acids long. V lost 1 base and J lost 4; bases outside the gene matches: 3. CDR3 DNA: TGTGCCTGGAGTGGGGCAGGGGGCACTGAAGCTTTCTTT. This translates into CAWSGAGGTEAFF. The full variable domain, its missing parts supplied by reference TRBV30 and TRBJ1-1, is SQTIHQWPATLVQPVGSPLSLECTVEGTSNPNLYWYRQAAGRGLQLLFYSVGIGQISSEVPQNLSASRPQDRQFILSSKKLLLSDSGFYLCAWSGAGGTEAFFGQGTRLTVV.

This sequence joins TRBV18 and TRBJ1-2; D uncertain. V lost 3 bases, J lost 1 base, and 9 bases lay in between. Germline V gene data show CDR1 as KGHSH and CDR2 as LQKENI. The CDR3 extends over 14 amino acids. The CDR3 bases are TGTGCCAGCTCACCGGCAAAAGATAACTATGGCTACACCTTC. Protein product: CASSPAKDNYGYTF.

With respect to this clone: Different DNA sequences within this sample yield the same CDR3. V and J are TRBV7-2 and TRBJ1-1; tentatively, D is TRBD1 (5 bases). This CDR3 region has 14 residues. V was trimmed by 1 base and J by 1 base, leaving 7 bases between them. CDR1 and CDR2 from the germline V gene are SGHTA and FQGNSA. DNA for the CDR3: TGTGCCAGCAGCTTAGGGAGGGGGAACACTGAAGCTTTCTTT. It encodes CASSLGRGNTEAFF.

Here the CDR3 reads CAWTPGSYNSPLHF. DNA of the CDR3: TGTGCCTGGACCCCGGGGTCCTATAATTCACCCCTCCACTTT. This chain joins TRBV30 and TRBJ1-6; D gene unclear. V was cut by 4 bases and J by 1 base, with 8 bases left in between. Looked up from germline, CDR1 is GTSNPN and CDR2 is SVGIG (reference sequence). The CDR3 loop spans 14 amino acids.

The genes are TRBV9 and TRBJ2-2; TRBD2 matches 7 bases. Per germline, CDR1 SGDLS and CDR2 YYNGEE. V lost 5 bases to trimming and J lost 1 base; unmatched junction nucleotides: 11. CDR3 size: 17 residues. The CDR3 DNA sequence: TGTGCCAGCAGTTTATCTAAGCGGGGACTGAACACCGGGGAGCTGTTTTTT. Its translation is CASSLSKRGLNTGELFF.

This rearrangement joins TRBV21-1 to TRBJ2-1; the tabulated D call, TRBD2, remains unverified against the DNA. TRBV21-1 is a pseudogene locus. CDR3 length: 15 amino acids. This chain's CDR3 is CASSKGLARTNEQFF. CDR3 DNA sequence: TGTGCCAGCAGCAAAGGACTAGCGAGGACGAATGAGCAGTTCTTC.

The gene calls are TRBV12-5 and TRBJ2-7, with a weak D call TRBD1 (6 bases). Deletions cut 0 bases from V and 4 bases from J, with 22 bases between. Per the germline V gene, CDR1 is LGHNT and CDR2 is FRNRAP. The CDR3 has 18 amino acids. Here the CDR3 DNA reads TGTGCTAGTGGTTTGGTAAAGAAGGGGGACACAGACGTATACGAGCAGTACGTC. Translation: CASGLVKKGDTDVYEQYV.

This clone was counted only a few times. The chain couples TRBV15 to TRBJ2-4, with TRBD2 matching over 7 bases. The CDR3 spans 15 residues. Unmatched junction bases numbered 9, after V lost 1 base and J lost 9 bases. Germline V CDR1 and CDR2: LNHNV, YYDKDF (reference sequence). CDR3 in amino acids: CATSRGEAGRRIQYF. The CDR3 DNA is TGTGCCACCAGCAGAGGAGAAGCGGGACGCCGCATTCAGTACTTC.

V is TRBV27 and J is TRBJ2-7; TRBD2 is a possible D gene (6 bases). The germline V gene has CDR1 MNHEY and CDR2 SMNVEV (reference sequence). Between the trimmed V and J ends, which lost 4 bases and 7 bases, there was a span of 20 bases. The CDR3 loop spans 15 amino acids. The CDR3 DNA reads TGTGCCAGCAGTTCCGCGTGGAACCGACTAGGGGAGCAGTACGTC. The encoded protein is CASSSAWNRLGEQYV.

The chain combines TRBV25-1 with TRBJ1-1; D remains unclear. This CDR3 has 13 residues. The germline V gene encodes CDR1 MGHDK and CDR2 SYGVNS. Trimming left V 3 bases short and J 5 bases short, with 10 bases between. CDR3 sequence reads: CASSDLEGTEAFF. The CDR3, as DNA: TGTGCCAGCAGTGATCTGGAGGGAACTGAAGCTTTCTTT. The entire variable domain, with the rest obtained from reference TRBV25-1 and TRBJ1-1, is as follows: EADIYQTPRYLVIGTGKKITLECSQTMGHDKMYWYQQDPGMELHLIHYSYGVNSTEKGDLSSESTVSRIRTEHFPLTLESARPSHTSQYLCASSDLEGTEAFFGQGTRLTVV.

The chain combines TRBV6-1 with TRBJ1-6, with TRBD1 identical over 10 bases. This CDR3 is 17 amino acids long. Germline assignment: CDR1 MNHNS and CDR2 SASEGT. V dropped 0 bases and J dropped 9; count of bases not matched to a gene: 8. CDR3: CASSEAVTGQGTSPLHF. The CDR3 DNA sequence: TGTGCCAGCAGTGAAGCGGTAACGGGACAGGGGACTTCACCCCTCCACTTT.

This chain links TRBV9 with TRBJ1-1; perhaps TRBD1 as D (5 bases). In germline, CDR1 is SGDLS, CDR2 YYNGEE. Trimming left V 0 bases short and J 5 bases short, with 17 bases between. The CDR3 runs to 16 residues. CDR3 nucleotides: TGTGCCAGCAGCGTAGAACCGTCTCGGGGGGGGACTGAAGCTTTCTTT. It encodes CASSVEPSRGGTEAFF.

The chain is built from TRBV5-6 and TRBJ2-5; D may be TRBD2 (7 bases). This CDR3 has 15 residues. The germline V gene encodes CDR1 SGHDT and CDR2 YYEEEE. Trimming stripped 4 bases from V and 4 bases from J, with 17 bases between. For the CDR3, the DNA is TGTGCCAGCAGCCTTACACGGGGGGCGGGAGAGACCCAGTACTTC. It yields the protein CASSLTRGAGETQYF.

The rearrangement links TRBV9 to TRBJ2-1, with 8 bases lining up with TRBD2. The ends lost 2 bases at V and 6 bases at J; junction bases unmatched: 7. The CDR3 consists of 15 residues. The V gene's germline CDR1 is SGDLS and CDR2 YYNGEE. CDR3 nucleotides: TGTGCCAGCAGCGTTCGGACTAGCCCCCGCAATGAGCAGTTCTTC. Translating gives CASSVRTSPRNEQFF.

The CDR3 nucleotides are TGTGCCAGCAGCCCGGGACAGGGCCTTCAGCCCCAGCATTTT. This sequence encodes CASSPGQGLQPQHF. J is TRBJ1-5 and V is TRBV5-4, with 9 bases that match TRBD1. J was trimmed by 6 bases and V by 4 bases; bases with no gene match: 5. Germline CDR1 is SGHNT and CDR2 is YYREEE (reference sequence). There are 14 residues in the CDR3.